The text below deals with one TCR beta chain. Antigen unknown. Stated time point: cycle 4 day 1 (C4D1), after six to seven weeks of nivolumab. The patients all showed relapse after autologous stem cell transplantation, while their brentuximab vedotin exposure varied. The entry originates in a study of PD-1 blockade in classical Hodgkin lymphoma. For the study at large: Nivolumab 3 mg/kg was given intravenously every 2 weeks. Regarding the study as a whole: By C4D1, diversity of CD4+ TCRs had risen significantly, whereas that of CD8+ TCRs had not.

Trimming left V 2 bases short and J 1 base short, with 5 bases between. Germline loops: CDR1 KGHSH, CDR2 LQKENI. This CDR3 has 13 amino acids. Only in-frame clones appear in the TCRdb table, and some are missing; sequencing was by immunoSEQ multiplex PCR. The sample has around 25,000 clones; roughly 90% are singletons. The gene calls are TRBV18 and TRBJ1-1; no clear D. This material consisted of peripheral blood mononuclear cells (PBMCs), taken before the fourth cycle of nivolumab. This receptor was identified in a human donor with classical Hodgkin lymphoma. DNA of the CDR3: TGTGCCAGCTCACCAGAGAGGAACACTGAAGCTTTCTTT. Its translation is CASSPERNTEAFF.